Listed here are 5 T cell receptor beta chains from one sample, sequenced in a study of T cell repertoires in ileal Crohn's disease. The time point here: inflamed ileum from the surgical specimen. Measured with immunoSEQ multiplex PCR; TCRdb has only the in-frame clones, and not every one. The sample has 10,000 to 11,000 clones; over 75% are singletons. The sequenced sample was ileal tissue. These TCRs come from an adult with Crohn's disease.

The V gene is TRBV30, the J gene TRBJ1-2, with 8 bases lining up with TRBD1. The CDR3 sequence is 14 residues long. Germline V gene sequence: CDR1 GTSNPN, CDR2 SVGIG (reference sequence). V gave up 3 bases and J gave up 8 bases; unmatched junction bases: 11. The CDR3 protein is CAWSAFQGARGYTF. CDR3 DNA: TGTGCCTGGAGCGCATTCCAGGGGGCGCGAGGCTACACCTTC.

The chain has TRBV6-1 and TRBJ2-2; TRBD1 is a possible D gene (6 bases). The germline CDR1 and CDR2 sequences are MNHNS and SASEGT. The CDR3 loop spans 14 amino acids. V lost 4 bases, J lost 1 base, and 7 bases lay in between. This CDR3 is CASSGGRNTGELFF. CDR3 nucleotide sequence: TGTGCCAGCAGTGGGGGGCGGAACACCGGGGAGCTGTTTTTT.

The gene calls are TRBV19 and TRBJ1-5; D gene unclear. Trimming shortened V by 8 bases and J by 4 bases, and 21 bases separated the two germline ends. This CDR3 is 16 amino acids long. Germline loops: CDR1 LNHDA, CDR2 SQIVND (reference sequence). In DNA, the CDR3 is TGTGCCAGTGGCCGCGATGGGGAGAGTAGAAATCAGCCCCAGCATTTT. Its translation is CASGRDGESRNQPQHF. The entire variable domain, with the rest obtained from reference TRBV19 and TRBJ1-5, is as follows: DGGITQSPKYLFRKEGQNVTLSCEQNLNHDAMYWYRQDPGQGLRLIYYSQIVNDFQKGDIAEGYSVSREKKESFPLTVTSAQKNPTAFYLCASGRDGESRNQPQHFGDGTRLSIL.

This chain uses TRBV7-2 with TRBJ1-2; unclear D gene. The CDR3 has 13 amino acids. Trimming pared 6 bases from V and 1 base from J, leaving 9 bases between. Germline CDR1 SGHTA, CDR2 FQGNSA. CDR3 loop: CASRFDFNYGYTF. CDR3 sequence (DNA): TGTGCCAGCAGATTTGACTTTAACTATGGCTACACCTTC.

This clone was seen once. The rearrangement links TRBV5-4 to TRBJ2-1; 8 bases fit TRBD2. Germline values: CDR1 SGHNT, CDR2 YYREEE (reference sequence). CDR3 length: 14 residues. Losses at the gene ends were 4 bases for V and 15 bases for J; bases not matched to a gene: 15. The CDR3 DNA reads TGTGCCAGCAGCGCGGGGGGAAGAGCGGGAGATTCGTTCTTC. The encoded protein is CASSAGGRAGDSFF.